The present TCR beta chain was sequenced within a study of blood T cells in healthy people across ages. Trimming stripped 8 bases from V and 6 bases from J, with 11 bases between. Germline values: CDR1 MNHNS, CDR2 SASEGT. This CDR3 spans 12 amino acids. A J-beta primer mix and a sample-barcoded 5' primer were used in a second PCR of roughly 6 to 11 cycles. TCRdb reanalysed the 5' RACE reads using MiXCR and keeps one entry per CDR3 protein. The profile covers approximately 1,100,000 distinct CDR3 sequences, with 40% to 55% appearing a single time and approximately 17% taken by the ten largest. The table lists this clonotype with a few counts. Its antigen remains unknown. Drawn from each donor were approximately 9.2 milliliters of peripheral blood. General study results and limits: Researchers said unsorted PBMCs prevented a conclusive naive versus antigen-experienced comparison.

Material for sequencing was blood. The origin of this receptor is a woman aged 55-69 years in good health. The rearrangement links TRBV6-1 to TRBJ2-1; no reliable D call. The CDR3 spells CASRPSTNEQFF. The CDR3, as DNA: TGTGCCAGCCGACCGTCCACCAATGAGCAGTTCTTC.